The entry below describes one T cell receptor (beta chain). This entry is derived from a study of spatial heterogeneity in lung cancer. Study as a whole: When follow-up PBMC samples existed, they were sequenced (at a median of around 2 years after resection). Detection consistently captured more beta-chain sequences than alpha-chain sequences. The average count in raw reads for each unique TCR and UMI combination exceeded nine appearances.

Time point of the sample: blood at routine non-recurrence follow-up after resection. Material for sequencing was whole RNA from tumor, nontumor lung or frozen PBMC, left unsorted. Every molecule of TCR cDNA had its own unique molecular identifier. TCRdb redid the calling of the 5' RACE reads with MiXCR, one entry per CDR3 protein. Of more than 95,000 distinct CDR3 sequences in the sample, roughly an eighth were seen once. Germline values: CDR1 SGDLS, CDR2 YYNGEE. The CDR3 is 15 amino acids. Trimming removed 0 bases from V and 5 bases from J, with 9 bases in between. The specimen comprised PBMCs, sampled at follow-up. This rearrangement joins TRBV9 to TRBJ1-6; D is uncertain. The receptor was isolated from a male donor with early-stage non-small cell lung cancer. CDR3 DNA sequence: TGTGCCAGCAGCGTAGAAGTGGCCGATAATTCACCCCTCCACTTT. Translated: CASSVEVADNSPLHF.